This entry describes one T cell receptor (beta chain). Its antigen is currently not known. No per-base quality is available; no much larger clone lies one base away. The protocol used for the library was the immunoSEQ multiplex PCR assay. Sourced from immuneACCESS, this table was stored by TCRdb with only in-frame sequences that have V and J called. A share of the clones is absent; for the studies checked, an unresolved V gene accounts for under half, and the remainder has no known explanation. This sample gives tens of thousands of clones in total; 75% to 90% of them show up just once. The ten largest clones add up to under 6% of the sample. This entry comes from a study of T cell changes during pregnancy in multiple sclerosis (dated by TCRdb to about 2019). Notes on the research overall: Changes in the T cell repertoire over the course of pregnancy were examined in this study in women with multiple sclerosis.

The CDR3 sequence holds 17 residues, the cysteine and phenylalanine included. The sequence is cut down to CDR3 DNA, 51 bases in frame from base 1. CDR1 PRHDT and CDR2 FYEKMQ were looked up in the germline V gene (reference sequence). The germline V and J ends show losses of 5 bases and 7 bases respectively, and no gene match explains 12 bases of the junction. Recombination linked TRBV13 to TRBJ2-1; the central 12 bases match TRBD2. Sequenced material: CD8+ T cells from peripheral blood mononuclear cells, taken after pregnancy. The receptor comes from a female donor with multiple sclerosis, enrolled in a pregnancy study. The nucleotide sequence reads as follows: TGTGCCAGCAGCCCTCCCCCACTAGCGGGGGGCGGTAATGAGCAGTTCTTC. The translation is CASSPPPLAGGGNEQFF.